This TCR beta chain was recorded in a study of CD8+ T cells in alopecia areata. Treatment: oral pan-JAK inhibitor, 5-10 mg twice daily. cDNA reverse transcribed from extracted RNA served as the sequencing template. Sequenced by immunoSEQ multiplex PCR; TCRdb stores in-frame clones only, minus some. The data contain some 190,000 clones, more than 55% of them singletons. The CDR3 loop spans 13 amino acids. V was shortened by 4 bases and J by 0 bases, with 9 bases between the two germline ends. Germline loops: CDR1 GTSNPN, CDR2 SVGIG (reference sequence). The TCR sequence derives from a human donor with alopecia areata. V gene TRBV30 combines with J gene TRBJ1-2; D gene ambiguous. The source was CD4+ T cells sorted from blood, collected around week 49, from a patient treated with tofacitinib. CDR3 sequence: CAWKGSANYGYTF. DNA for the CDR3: TGTGCCTGGAAGGGTTCGGCTAACTATGGCTACACCTTC.